One sample yielded the 29 T cell receptor beta chains listed below, sequenced in a study of cytomegalovirus exposure and HLA in healthy donors. Primers included in the PCR were 60 Vbeta and 13 Jbeta primers. Generated by immunoSEQ multiplex PCR, the TCRdb table keeps only in-frame clones and is missing some. The sample yields 250,000 to 350,000 clones, approximately 90% seen once. Sequencing was done on a sample of PBMCs. These TCRs come from a man between 35 and 55 years old in good health and CMV-seropositive.

The chain couples TRBV21-1 to TRBJ1-5; no DNA check was done on the table's D call, TRBD1. TRBV21-1 is reported as a pseudogene. This CDR3 spans 13 amino acids. CDR3 sequence: CASSKCAGQPQHF. The CDR3 DNA reads TGTGCCAGCAGCAAATGCGCAGGTCAGCCCCAGCATTTT.

The V call is TRBV7-2, the J call TRBJ1-2, with 7 bases that match TRBD1. CDR3 length: 15 residues. V lost 6 bases to trimming and J lost 1 base; unmatched junction nucleotides: 8. Germline loops: CDR1 SGHTA, CDR2 FQGNSA. The CDR3 loop reads CASRYTDRDNYGYTF. CDR3 sequence (DNA): TGTGCCAGCAGATACACCGACAGGGATAACTATGGCTACACCTTC.

The chain is built from TRBV19 and TRBJ1-4; 10 bases agree with TRBD1. Germline loops: CDR1 LNHDA, CDR2 SQIVND (reference sequence). J was trimmed by 9 bases and V by 4 bases; bases with no gene match: 8. The CDR3 has 15 residues. The DNA of the CDR3 is TGTGCCAGTAGTACCCGGACAGGGGGAGATCAAAAACTGTTTTTT. It translates to CASSTRTGGDQKLFF.

As for this clone: Within the sample, other DNA sequences also encode this same CDR3. The chain recombines TRBV19 with TRBJ1-2, with 8 bases that match TRBD1. The CDR3 runs 12 residues. Germline CDR1 reads LNHDA; CDR2 reads SQIVND (reference sequence). The trim removed 9 bases at V and 2 bases at J, leaving 2 bases unmatched. This CDR3 reads CASRQGNYGYTF. The CDR3, as DNA: TGTGCCAGCAGACAGGGGAACTATGGCTACACCTTC.

This clone was picked up one time. The chain joins TRBV7-8 to TRBJ2-1; 7 positions agree with TRBD2. Germline assignment: CDR1 SGHVS and CDR2 FQNEAQ. The CDR3 covers 15 residues. V lost 3 bases and J lost 4; bases outside the gene matches: 6. CDR3 residues: CASSLGLSGYNEQFF. The DNA for the CDR3 is TGTGCCAGCAGCTTGGGACTAAGCGGATACAATGAGCAGTTCTTC.

V and J are TRBV21-1 and TRBJ2-3; the table's D call, TRBD1, was not checked against the DNA. TRBV21-1 is an annotated pseudogene. This CDR3 is built from 13 residues. CDR3 DNA: TGTGCCAGCAGCCGACAGAGCACAGATACGCAGTATTTT. Translating gives CASSRQSTDTQYF.

The V call is TRBV28, the J call TRBJ2-1; D perhaps matches TRBD2 (5 bases). This CDR3 has 19 amino acids. The V gene's germline CDR1 is MDHEN and CDR2 SYDVKM. The V end was cut by 5 bases, the J end by 0 bases, with 23 bases between. This chain's CDR3 is CASSVGLLYKQSSYNEQFF. The CDR3, as DNA: TGTGCCAGCAGTGTTGGACTTCTATACAAGCAGAGCTCCTACAATGAGCAGTTCTTC.

The count of this clone is one. CDR3 sequence reads: CASSAEGNTEAFF. The DNA for the CDR3 is TGTGCCAGCAGCGCTGAGGGGAACACTGAAGCTTTCTTT. This chain uses TRBV2 with TRBJ1-1; no definite D call. V lost 6 bases to trimming and J lost 1 base, with 9 bases between them. Germline V gives CDR1 SNHLY, CDR2 FYNNEI. The CDR3 contains 13 residues.

The J gene is TRBJ2-7, the V gene TRBV29-1; D gene unclear. Between the trimmed V and J ends, which lost 4 bases and 0 bases, there was a span of 16 bases. CDR1 and CDR2 (germline): SQVTM, ANQGSEA. This CDR3 is 15 amino acids long. CDR3 sequence: CSVVGDNSPSYEQYF. CDR3 in DNA: TGCAGCGTTGTAGGCGACAACTCACCCTCCTACGAGCAGTACTTC.

This clone has more than one count but fewer than ten. V usage is TRBV6-6 and J usage is TRBJ2-7, with D perhaps matching TRBD1 (6 bases). Germline CDR1 and CDR2: MNHNY and SVGAGI (reference sequence). There are 14 residues in the CDR3. Trimming cost V 5 bases and J 5 bases, with 16 bases left between them. In nucleotides, the CDR3 is TGTGCCAGCAGTCGAACAGGGTCCCCCGACGAGCAGTACTTC. This encodes CASSRTGSPDEQYF.

This clone was seen a single time. The chain recombines TRBV19 with TRBJ2-1; TRBD2 agrees at 7 bases. J was trimmed by 8 bases and V by 10 bases; bases with no gene match: 17. Germline assignment: CDR1 LNHDA and CDR2 SQIVND (reference sequence). The CDR3 sequence is 15 residues long. CDR3 nucleotides: TGTGCCACCGCTACCCCCTCGGGGGGAGTCGATGAGCAGTTCTTC. It translates to CATATPSGGVDEQFF.

The chain links TRBV18 to TRBJ1-4; 7 bases are shared with TRBD1. V lost 2 bases and J lost 6; bases outside the gene matches: 9. This CDR3 region has 16 residues. Germline CDR1 and CDR2: KGHSH and LQKENI. The CDR3 nucleotides read TGTGCCAGCTCACCAAGAACAATAGGGGGCGATGAAAAACTGTTTTTT. It specifies CASSPRTIGGDEKLFF.

In nucleotides, the CDR3 is TGTGCCAGCAGCAAGCCCCCCAGCGCGAACCCTAAGACCTACGAGCAGTACTTC. Protein sequence: CASSKPPSANPKTYEQYF. The chain combines TRBV7-2 with TRBJ2-7; D uncertain. The V and J ends lost 5 bases and 2 bases respectively, with 25 bases between them. CDR3 size: 18 residues. Germline loops: CDR1 SGHTA, CDR2 FQGNSA.

A few counts support this clone. This chain uses TRBV7-9 with TRBJ2-5, with D tentatively TRBD2 (5 bases). CDR1 is SEHNR, CDR2 FQNEAQ, per germline (reference sequence). The V gene lost 5 bases and the J gene lost 3 bases, with 7 bases spanning the gap. CDR3 length: 12 residues. In nucleotides, the CDR3 is TGTGCCAGCAGCCCCGGGGAAGAGACCCAGTACTTC. Residues: CASSPGEETQYF.

The J gene is TRBJ2-5, the V gene TRBV11-3, with 10 bases fitting TRBD1. Germline V gene data show CDR1 as SGHNT and CDR2 as YENEEA. Trimming removed 1 base from V and 1 base from J; junction bases left unmatched: 6. The CDR3 totals 17 residues. This CDR3 reads CASSLGGTGEGQETQYF. In nucleotides, the CDR3 is TGTGCCAGCAGCTTAGGTGGGACAGGGGAAGGCCAAGAGACCCAGTACTTC.

In DNA, the CDR3 is TGTGCCACCAGCAGAGATCGGGCGGGATGGGCCTACGAGCAGTACTTC. It yields the protein CATSRDRAGWAYEQYF. The chain employs TRBV15 and TRBJ2-7; maybe TRBD2 (6 bases). Trimming removed 0 bases at V and 2 bases at J, with 14 bases between. The length of the CDR3 is 16 residues. Per germline, CDR1 LNHNV and CDR2 YYDKDF (reference sequence).

The chain's CDR3 is CASSYPGQGHYGYTF. The CDR3 nucleotides are TGTGCCAGCAGTTACCCGGGACAGGGACATTACGGCTACACCTTC. V is TRBV28 and J is TRBJ1-2, with 9 nucleotides matching TRBD1. After removal of 4 bases from V and 8 bases from J, the junction contained 11 bases not matched to a gene. The CDR3 covers 15 residues. The germline V gene encodes CDR1 MDHEN and CDR2 SYDVKM.

J is TRBJ1-2 and V is TRBV7-3, with no clear D. The CDR3 has 13 amino acids. Germline V lookup: CDR1 SGHTA, CDR2 FQGTGA. V lost 4 bases and J lost 3, with 9 bases in between. CDR3 protein: CASSSPPHYGYTF. CDR3 DNA: TGTGCCAGCAGCTCTCCCCCCCACTATGGCTACACCTTC. The full variable domain, in which reference TRBV7-3 and TRBJ1-2 provide the parts outside the CDR3, is GAGVSQTPSNKVTEKGKYVELRCDPISGHTALYWYRQSLGQGPEFLIYFQGTGAADDSGLPNDRFFAVRPEGSVSTLKIQRTERGDSAVYLCASSSPPHYGYTFGSGTRLTVV.

This chain links TRBV2 with TRBJ2-7; a weak D match, TRBD1 (6 bases). CDR3 length: 12 amino acids. With 8 bases removed from V and 2 bases from J, the gap between germline ends came to 10 bases. Germline V gives CDR1 SNHLY, CDR2 FYNNEI. CDR3 in amino acids: CASGRTAYEQYF. The CDR3 DNA is TGTGCCAGCGGTCGGACAGCCTACGAGCAGTACTTC.

This clone was seen once. This sequence joins TRBV2 and TRBJ2-1; no reliable D call. The ends were cut back, 3 bases at V and 5 bases at J, with 11 bases in the middle. Germline V gene data show CDR1 as SNHLY and CDR2 as FYNNEI. The CDR3 is made up of 14 amino acids. CDR3 coding DNA: TGTGCCAGCAGTGAGCTGTCCAGCGACAATGAGCAGTTCTTC. This codes for CASSELSSDNEQFF.

The chain uses TRBV11-2 and TRBJ2-1, with 9 bases lining up with TRBD2. This CDR3 region has 15 residues. Germline CDR1 and CDR2: SGHAT and FQNNGV. After removal of 11 bases from V and 8 bases from J, the junction contained 16 bases not matched to a gene. Here the CDR3 DNA reads TGTGCCGCGACCCTGACTGGCGGGAGGGTCGATGAGCAGTTCTTC. Its protein is CAATLTGGRVDEQFF.

This chain uses TRBV7-9 with TRBJ2-7; the match to TRBD2 covers 8 bases. With 5 bases clipped from V and 5 bases from J, the junction kept 5 bases outside the gene matches. Germline CDR1 and CDR2: SEHNR and FQNEAQ (reference sequence). The length of the CDR3 is 13 residues. The CDR3 DNA follows: TGTGCCAGCAGCCGGGAGGGCTACAACGAGCAGTACTTC. Amino acids: CASSREGYNEQYF.

The genes are TRBV19 and TRBJ2-3; TRBD2 might be the D (5 bases). Germline-derived CDR1 and CDR2 are LNHDA and SQIVND (reference sequence). The V and J ends lost 1 base and 4 bases respectively, with 12 bases between them. This CDR3 is built from 15 residues. CDR3 protein: CASSIGGSSADTQYF. The CDR3 bases are TGTGCCAGTAGTATAGGTGGGAGTAGCGCAGATACGCAGTATTTT.

The chain has TRBV6-5 and TRBJ1-2; D not resolved. Trimming removed 2 bases at V and 7 bases at J, with 17 bases between. Per germline, CDR1 MNHEY and CDR2 SVGAGI. The CDR3 has 15 amino acids. The CDR3 loop reads CASSYQADGWFGYTF. CDR3 coding DNA: TGTGCCAGCAGTTACCAGGCCGACGGATGGTTTGGCTACACCTTC.

The genes are TRBV2 and TRBJ2-7, with 7 nucleotides matching TRBD2. J gave up 3 bases and V 3 bases, and 2 bases lay outside the gene matches. This CDR3 has 13 residues. Germline loops: CDR1 SNHLY, CDR2 FYNNEI. The CDR3 DNA follows: TGTGCCAGCAGTGATGCGGGAGACTACGAGCAGTACTTC. It encodes CASSDAGDYEQYF.

V is TRBV9 and J is TRBJ1-1; the D is unclear. Trimming took 1 base from V and 1 from J, leaving 5 bases between them. CDR3 size: 13 residues. Germline V gene lookup returns CDR1 SGDLS and CDR2 YYNGEE. The CDR3 DNA follows: TGTGCCAGCAGCGTACACAGGAACACTGAAGCTTTCTTT. This translates into CASSVHRNTEAFF. Full variable domain (outside the CDR3, taken from reference TRBV9 and TRBJ1-1): DSGVTQTPKHLITATGQRVTLRCSPRSGDLSVYWYQQSLDQGLQFLIQYYNGEERAKGNILERFSAQQFPDLHSELNLSSLELGDSALYFCASSVHRNTEAFFGQGTRLTVV.

The gene calls are TRBV10-3 and TRBJ1-4, with 7 bases aligning to TRBD1. The trim removed 5 bases at V and 1 base at J, leaving 4 bases unmatched. The CDR3 length is 15 residues. The germline gives CDR1 ENHRY, CDR2 SYGVKD. The CDR3 sequence is CAISTGVLTNEKLFF. The CDR3 DNA follows: TGTGCCATCAGTACAGGGGTTTTAACTAATGAAAAACTGTTTTTT.

V gene TRBV5-6 combines with J gene TRBJ2-5, with TRBD1 identical over 12 bases. The end of the DNA is better explained by TRBJ2-7, so the J call may be wrong. In germline, CDR1 is SGHDT, CDR2 YYEEEE. This CDR3 is built from 17 residues. The CDR3 protein is CASSLETGGQGALEQYF. The CDR3 DNA reads TGTGCCAGCAGCTTGGAGACAGGGGGACAGGGGGCCCTCGAGCAGTACTTC.

To note about this clone: The same CDR3 also results from other DNA sequences found in this sample. V usage is TRBV9 and J usage is TRBJ1-1, with D uncertain. V was pared by 4 bases and J by 1 base, with 8 bases between. There are 13 residues in the CDR3. Germline V gives CDR1 SGDLS, CDR2 YYNGEE. CDR3 loop: CASSRQGNTEAFF. The CDR3 coding sequence is TGTGCCAGCAGCCGACAAGGGAACACTGAAGCTTTCTTT. Full variable domain (rest looked up from reference TRBV9 and TRBJ1-1): DSGVTQTPKHLITATGQRVTLRCSPRSGDLSVYWYQQSLDQGLQFLIQYYNGEERAKGNILERFSAQQFPDLHSELNLSSLELGDSALYFCASSRQGNTEAFFGQGTRLTVV.